This TCR beta chain was sequenced for a study of blood T cell repertoires in COVID-19. Study overall: Samples of COVID-19 (acute and convalescent) were obtained from the United States, Italy and Spain. T cells, B-cell-depleted T cells, or PBMCs supplied cDNA or gDNA.

With V trimmed by 3 bases and J by 0 bases, 8 bases remained unmatched. Germline V gene lookup returns CDR1 DFQATT and CDR2 SNEGSKA (reference sequence). There are 16 residues in the CDR3. Original methodology: Amplification with reference gene primers provided the estimates of nucleated cell counts. Using immunoSEQ multiplex PCR, the repertoire was profiled, and TCRdb retains in-frame clones only, with some absent. The V and J calls and clone size come from that table; D and trimming were worked out from the DNA. The sample contains 10,000 to 14,000 clones, approximately 88% of which appear only once.

The sample taken for sequencing was peripheral blood. V and J are TRBV20-1 and TRBJ1-3; 7 positions agree with TRBD1. This sequence originates from a human donor in a cohort sampled during active COVID-19. This CDR3 is CSASKQGTSSGNTIYF. In DNA, the CDR3 is TGCAGTGCTAGTAAACAGGGGACCAGCTCTGGAAACACCATATATTTT.